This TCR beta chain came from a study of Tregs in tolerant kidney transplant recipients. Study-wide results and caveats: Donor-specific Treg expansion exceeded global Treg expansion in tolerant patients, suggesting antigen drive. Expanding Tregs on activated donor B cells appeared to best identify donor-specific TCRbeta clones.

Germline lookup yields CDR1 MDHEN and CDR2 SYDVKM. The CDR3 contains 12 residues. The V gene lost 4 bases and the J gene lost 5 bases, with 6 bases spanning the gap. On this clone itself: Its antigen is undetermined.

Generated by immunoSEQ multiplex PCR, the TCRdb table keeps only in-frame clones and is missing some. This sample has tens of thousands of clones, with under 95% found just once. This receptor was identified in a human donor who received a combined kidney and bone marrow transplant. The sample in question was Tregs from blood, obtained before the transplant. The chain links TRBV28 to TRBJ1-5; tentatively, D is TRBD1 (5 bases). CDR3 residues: CASSSGYQPQHF. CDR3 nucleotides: TGTGCCAGCAGTTCAGGGTATCAGCCCCAGCATTTT.